This entry concerns a single T cell receptor beta chain. Its antigen is unidentified. These data come from a study of shared clonotypes between healthy human individuals. General study points: The generation probabilities recorded for non-shared clonotypes fell below those of clonotypes shared by all four donors. Sequencing depth was expected to influence donor clonotype sharing.

Unmatched junction bases numbered 0, after V lost 0 bases and J lost 0 bases. Germline-derived CDR1 and CDR2 are SGHTA and FQGNSA. The CDR3 contains 18 residues. Researchers divided each subset's genomic DNA evenly across several immunoSEQ plates. TCRdb's copy holds only in-frame clones and misses some; the assay was immunoSEQ multiplex PCR. Among 950,000 to 1,200,000 clones listed, 70% to 85% were seen once. This TCR derives from a man aged 18 to 30 in good health. Some clones in this sample may be carry-over from other donors' samples. The chain recombines TRBV7-2 with TRBJ2-6; 12 positions agree with TRBD2. What was sequenced was memory CD4+ T cells from PBMCs. Subset described: CD45RA-negative fraction. The CDR3 spells CASSLAGLAGSGANVLTF. In nucleotides, the CDR3 is TGTGCCAGCAGCTTAGCGGGACTAGCGGGCTCTGGGGCCAACGTCCTGACTTTC.